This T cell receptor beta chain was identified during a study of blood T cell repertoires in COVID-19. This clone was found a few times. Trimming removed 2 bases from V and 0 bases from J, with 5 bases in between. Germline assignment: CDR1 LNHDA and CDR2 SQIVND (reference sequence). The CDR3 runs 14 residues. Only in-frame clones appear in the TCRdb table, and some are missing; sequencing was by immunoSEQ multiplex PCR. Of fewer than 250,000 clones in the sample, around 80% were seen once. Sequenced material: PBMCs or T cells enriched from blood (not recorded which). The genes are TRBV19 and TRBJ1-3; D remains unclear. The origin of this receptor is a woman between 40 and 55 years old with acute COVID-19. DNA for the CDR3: TGTGCCAGTAGTATACCGGGCTCTGGAAACACCATATATTTT. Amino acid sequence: CASSIPGSGNTIYF.